A single sample is the source of the 8 T cell receptor beta chains below, sequenced in a study of control samples from healthy donors and cancer patients. Generated by immunoSEQ multiplex PCR, the TCRdb table keeps only in-frame clones and is missing some. This sample carries tens of thousands of clones, 70% to 90% of them seen once, and the ten largest clones take about 3.6%. Specimen: formalin-fixed, paraffin-embedded tissue. The source is a female donor with melanoma.

The rearrangement links TRBV19 to TRBJ2-3, with D tentatively TRBD2 (6 bases). This CDR3 has 15 amino acids. Trimming pared 6 bases from V and 3 bases from J, leaving 16 bases between. The germline V gene encodes CDR1 LNHDA and CDR2 SQIVND (reference sequence). This CDR3 is CASSTGTRGTDTQYF. In nucleotides, the CDR3 is TGTGCCAGTAGCACCGGGACCCGGGGGACAGATACGCAGTATTTT.

A single count supports this clone. This chain uses TRBV30 with TRBJ1-5, with D possibly being TRBD1 (5 bases). V lost 2 bases, J lost 6 bases, and 14 bases lay in between. CDR3 length: 14 residues. Germline V CDR1 and CDR2: GTSNPN, SVGIG (reference sequence). This chain's CDR3 is CAWSWGSGSQPQHF. The CDR3 nucleotides read TGTGCCTGGAGTTGGGGGTCGGGCTCTCAGCCCCAGCATTTT.

The chain couples TRBV3-1 (or the pseudogene TRBV3-2) to TRBJ2-3; no clear D gene. The CDR3 runs 15 residues. V was clipped by 7 bases and J by 0 bases, with 14 bases between them. Germline-derived CDR1 and CDR2 are LGHDT and YNNKEL (reference sequence). The CDR3 is CASTDSGVSTDTQYF. The CDR3 DNA follows: TGTGCCAGCACGGATAGTGGGGTTAGCACAGATACGCAGTATTTT.

CDR3 in DNA: TGCGCCAGCAGCCAAGATGGCGGGTGGGTAGTGTACGAGCAGTACTTC. Its translation is CASSQDGGWVVYEQYF. The chain uses TRBV4-1 and TRBJ2-7; a weak D match, TRBD2 (5 bases). The V gene lost 0 bases and the J gene lost 4 bases, with 16 bases spanning the gap. There are 16 residues in the CDR3. The V gene's germline CDR1 is MGHRA and CDR2 YSYEKL.

This sequence joins TRBV18 and TRBJ1-1; TRBD1 is a possible D gene (5 bases). CDR3 length: 15 residues. The V end lost 2 bases, the J end lost 1 base, and 11 bases lay between the germline ends. The germline V gene encodes CDR1 KGHSH and CDR2 LQKENI. In nucleotides, the CDR3 is TGTGCCAGCTCACCAGTCGGGCAGGGGAACACTGAAGCTTTCTTT. Protein: CASSPVGQGNTEAFF.

J is TRBJ1-1 and V is TRBV6-1; 9 bases map to TRBD1. This CDR3 has 15 residues. Germline CDR1 is MNHNS and CDR2 is SASEGT. V lost 5 bases, J lost 1 base, and 5 bases stayed unmatched. The DNA for the CDR3 is TGTGCCAGCAGTAACCCGGGACAGGGGAACACTGAAGCTTTCTTT. It translates to CASSNPGQGNTEAFF.

The chain employs TRBV6-2 or TRBV6-3 and TRBJ1-1; D not certain. Germline CDR1 is MNHEY and CDR2 is SVGEGT. This CDR3 has 11 residues. V was trimmed by 5 bases and J by 6 bases, leaving 7 bases between them. The DNA for the CDR3 is TGTGCCAGCAGTCCACGACCTGAAGCTTTCTTT. As protein: CASSPRPEAFF.

This clone was recorded only once. This sequence joins TRBV7-9 and TRBJ2-7; no clear D gene. V was shortened by 1 base and J by 0 bases, with 7 bases between the two germline ends. CDR3 length: 14 residues. Per germline, CDR1 SEHNR and CDR2 FQNEAQ (reference sequence). DNA of the CDR3: TGTGCCAGCAGCTTAGACGGCAGCTCCTACGAGCAGTACTTC. Translated: CASSLDGSSYEQYF.